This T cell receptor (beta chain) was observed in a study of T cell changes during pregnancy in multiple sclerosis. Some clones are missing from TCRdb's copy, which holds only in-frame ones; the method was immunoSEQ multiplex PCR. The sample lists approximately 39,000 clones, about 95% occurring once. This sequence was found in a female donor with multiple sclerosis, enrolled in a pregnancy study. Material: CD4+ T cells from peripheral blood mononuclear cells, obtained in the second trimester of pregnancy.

The chain's CDR3 is CASRLAGRYEQYF. CDR3 nucleotide sequence: TGCGCCAGCAGACTAGCGGGGCGATACGAGCAGTACTTC. This chain joins TRBV10-2 and TRBJ2-7; 10 bases agree with TRBD2. The CDR3 totals 13 residues. Unmatched junction bases numbered 3, after V lost 6 bases and J lost 4 bases. Germline values: CDR1 WSHSY, CDR2 SAAADI.